These 24 T cell receptor beta chains share one sample of origin, sequenced in a study of glioma-infiltrating T cells after dendritic cell vaccination (dated by TCRdb to the mid-2010s). Libraries were built with the immunoSEQ multiplex PCR assay. The immuneACCESS repertoire file appears here via TCRdb, limited to in-frame rearrangements. These files lack a portion of the clones; in checked studies, under half of the deficit traces to unresolved V genes, and the cause of the others is not known. Present in this sample are under 130,000 clones, 90% of which were seen just once. The ten largest clones represent 2.7% of the sample. Sample time point, as interpreted from the label and publication: after dendritic cell vaccination, including at tumor progression/relapse. Specimen: blood, collected after dendritic cell vaccination. These receptors originate from a human donor with glioblastoma.

DNA of the CDR3: TGTGCCAGCAGCCCCGGGGGGGCTTCTCCTGAGCAGTACTTC. The encoded protein is CASSPGGASPEQYF. The chain combines TRBV7-3 with TRBJ2-7; 8 bases agree with TRBD2. CDR1 is SGHTA, CDR2 FQGTGA, per germline. The CDR3 has 14 amino acids. The V gene end was trimmed by 5 bases and the J gene end by 7 bases; junction bases not matched to a gene: 10.

The V call is TRBV5-1, the J call TRBJ1-2; possibly TRBD1 for D (5 bases). This CDR3 is 14 amino acids long. Between the trimmed V and J ends, which lost 1 base and 2 bases, there was a span of 9 bases. Per the germline V gene, CDR1 is SGHRS and CDR2 is YFSETQ. This CDR3 reads CASSLQGANYGYTF. In DNA form, the CDR3 reads TGCGCCAGCAGCTTGCAAGGGGCCAACTATGGCTACACCTTC.

The chain recombines TRBV29-1 with TRBJ1-2; D gene ambiguous. Germline values: CDR1 SQVTM, CDR2 ANQGSEA. The ends were cut back, 5 bases at V and 7 bases at J, with 17 bases in the middle. This CDR3 contains 13 residues. The CDR3, as DNA: TGCAGCGTTTCGGAAGAGGCCCGGGTTGGCTACACCTTC. Its translation: CSVSEEARVGYTF.

V and J are TRBV11-2 and TRBJ2-1; 10 bases fit TRBD1. CDR3 length: 12 residues. Germline V gene sequence: CDR1 SGHAT, CDR2 FQNNGV. Trimming took 3 bases from V and 13 from J; bases not matched to a gene: 3. Written as DNA, the CDR3 is TGTGCCAGCAGCTTGGGGGACAGGGGCCAGTTCTTC. As protein: CASSLGDRGQFF.

Of note for this clone: The sample has other DNA sequences that encode this CDR3 too. The V call is TRBV11-2, the J call TRBJ1-6; 8 bases line up with TRBD1. Trimming removed 3 bases from V and 7 bases from J; junction bases left unmatched: 2. This CDR3 has 14 residues. Looked up from germline, CDR1 is SGHAT and CDR2 is FQNNGV. CDR3 amino acids: CASSFRGRNSPLHF. In DNA, the CDR3 is TGTGCCAGCAGCTTCAGGGGGCGGAATTCACCCCTCCACTTT.

The chain is built from TRBV9 and TRBJ2-3, with 12 bases identical to TRBD2. CDR3 length equals 17 residues. V dropped 2 bases and J dropped 5; count of bases not matched to a gene: 9. CDR1 is SGDLS and CDR2 is YYNGEE in the germline V gene. CDR3 bases: TGTGCCAGCAGCGTTGGATGGACTAGCGGGGCGAAAGATACGCAGTATTTT. Translated, it gives CASSVGWTSGAKDTQYF.

V usage is TRBV30 and J usage is TRBJ1-4, with TRBD1 as a possible D gene (5 bases). The V gene's germline CDR1 is GTSNPN and CDR2 SVGIG (reference sequence). This CDR3 spans 13 amino acids. V was trimmed by 2 bases and J by 5 bases, leaving 9 bases between them. The CDR3 sequence: CAWSSQVNEKLFF. In DNA form, the CDR3 reads TGTGCCTGGAGTTCACAGGTCAATGAAAAACTGTTTTTT.

This clone was detected a few times. The gene calls are TRBV29-1 and TRBJ2-7, with TRBD2 as a possible D gene (5 bases). This CDR3 contains 11 residues. With 4 bases removed from V and 5 bases from J, the gap between germline ends came to 9 bases. Germline loops: CDR1 SQVTM, CDR2 ANQGSEA. The CDR3, as DNA: TGCAGCGTTGTAAGAGGGCACGAGCAGTACTTC. Amino acids: CSVVRGHEQYF.

The DNA of the CDR3 is TGTGCCAGCAGCTCGAGCAGGGATAACACTGAAGCTTTCTTT. It translates to CASSSSRDNTEAFF. The rearrangement joins TRBV11-2 to TRBJ1-1; a possible D gene is TRBD1 (5 bases). This CDR3 spans 14 amino acids. The germline CDR1 and CDR2 sequences are SGHAT and FQNNGV. Deletions cut 4 bases from V and 2 bases from J, with 11 bases between.

The gene calls are TRBV11-2 and TRBJ1-1; D not resolved. Germline assignment: CDR1 SGHAT and CDR2 FQNNGV. V was shortened by 1 base and J by 4 bases, with 7 bases between the two germline ends. The CDR3 contains 13 residues. The CDR3 region has the DNA TGTGCCAGCAGCTTAGTGGGCAGCACTGAAGCTTTCTTT. Translating it yields CASSLVGSTEAFF.

The V gene is TRBV25-1, the J gene TRBJ2-1; 14 bases match TRBD2. The junction had 5 bases not matched to a gene; V was cut back by 1 base and J by 9 bases. The CDR3 covers 16 residues. CDR1 is MGHDK and CDR2 is SYGVNS in the germline V gene. Here the CDR3 reads CASSESGLAGVGEQFF. In nucleotides, the CDR3 is TGTGCCAGCAGTGAATCGGGACTAGCGGGAGTTGGTGAGCAGTTCTTC. The full variable domain, its missing parts supplied by reference TRBV25-1 and TRBJ2-1, is EADIYQTPRYLVIGTGKKITLECSQTMGHDKMYWYQQDPGMELHLIHYSYGVNSTEKGDLSSESTVSRIRTEHFPLTLESARPSHTSQYLCASSESGLAGVGEQFFGPGTRLTVL.

This chain links TRBV2 with TRBJ1-2; 7 bases fit TRBD1. Germline V CDR1 and CDR2: SNHLY, FYNNEI. V trimming: 2 bases; J trimming: 4 bases; junction bases outside the gene matches: 7. The CDR3 loop spans 15 amino acids. This CDR3 is CASSEWQGVSYGYTF. The CDR3 coding sequence is TGTGCCAGCAGTGAATGGCAGGGGGTTAGCTATGGCTACACCTTC. Looking up the rest from reference TRBV2 and TRBJ1-2 gives the full variable domain: EPEVTQTPSHQVTQMGQEVILRCVPISNHLYFYWYRQILGQKVEFLVSFYNNEISEKSEIFDDQFSVERPDGSNFTLKIRSTKLEDSAMYFCASSEWQGVSYGYTFGSGTRLTVV.

This clone was counted only a few times. Here the CDR3 reads CASSFEDRGNYGYTF. The CDR3 bases are TGTGCCAGCAGTTTCGAGGACAGGGGTAACTATGGCTACACCTTC. This chain uses TRBV28 with TRBJ1-2; 9 nucleotides match TRBD1. The CDR3 runs to 15 residues. Germline trimming cut 3 bases from V and 1 base from J; bases unmatched to any gene: 3. Germline values: CDR1 MDHEN, CDR2 SYDVKM.

The chain combines TRBV29-1 with TRBJ1-1; the match to TRBD1 covers 7 bases. The V segment lost 6 bases and the J segment 5 bases; nucleotides outside the gene matches: 9. The germline gives CDR1 SQVTM, CDR2 ANQGSEA. The CDR3 spans 13 residues. Here the CDR3 reads CSVTLTGWTEAFF. The CDR3 DNA is TGCAGCGTAACCCTGACAGGGTGGACTGAAGCTTTCTTT.

The rearrangement joins TRBV27 to TRBJ1-2, with D unclear. The CDR3 consists of 15 residues. Germline-derived CDR1 and CDR2 are MNHEY and SMNVEV (reference sequence). The V end lost 3 bases, the J end lost 0 bases, and 11 bases lay between the germline ends. The CDR3 bases are TGTGCCAGCAGTTTTGGTTTGGGCTCTAACTATGGCTACACCTTC. Translating it yields CASSFGLGSNYGYTF.

The gene calls are TRBV19 and TRBJ2-3; D unclear. The CDR3 is 15 amino acids. Germline V CDR1 and CDR2: LNHDA, SQIVND (reference sequence). The V gene lost 7 bases and the J gene lost 6 bases, with 20 bases spanning the gap. CDR3 nucleotides: TGTGCCAGTAAAAGATCGCCCGGTCATATGGATACGCAGTATTTT. This translates into CASKRSPGHMDTQYF.

V gene TRBV19 combines with J gene TRBJ2-3, with TRBD2 matching over 7 bases. The germline V gene encodes CDR1 LNHDA and CDR2 SQIVND (reference sequence). The CDR3 runs to 15 residues. V gave up 0 bases and J gave up 5 bases; unmatched junction bases: 5. DNA for the CDR3: TGTGCCAGTAGTATAGATACGGGGGGAAAAGATACGCAGTATTTT. Translating gives CASSIDTGGKDTQYF.

The gene calls are TRBV5-4 and TRBJ2-3; the D is unclear. The CDR3 runs to 12 residues. CDR1 is SGHNT, CDR2 YYREEE, per germline (reference sequence). V lost 2 bases, J lost 4 bases, and 5 bases lay in between. The DNA for the CDR3 is TGTGCCAGCAGCTTCGAGGCAGATACGCAGTATTTT. Its protein product is CASSFEADTQYF.

Only one count was recorded for this clone. The chain combines TRBV5-1 with TRBJ1-1, with a tentative D call TRBD1 (6 bases). Trimming took off 0 bases at V and 1 base at J, with 19 bases between the two ends. This CDR3 is 18 amino acids long. The germline CDR1 and CDR2 sequences are SGHRS and YFSETQ. The CDR3 protein is CASSLEKGRAGENTEAFF. In DNA, the CDR3 is TGCGCCAGCAGCTTGGAGAAGGGGCGGGCAGGGGAGAACACTGAAGCTTTCTTT.

This chain connects TRBV2 to TRBJ1-2, with 7 bases lining up with TRBD1. The CDR3 runs to 13 residues. V shed 9 bases, J shed 8 bases, and the junction held 12 bases outside the gene matches. Germline values: CDR1 SNHLY, CDR2 FYNNEI. The chain's CDR3 is CARKGQSLRGYTF. The CDR3 DNA follows: TGTGCCAGGAAGGGACAGTCACTCAGAGGCTACACCTTC.

The J gene is TRBJ1-1, the V gene TRBV7-9; weak D call: TRBD1 (5 bases). This CDR3 contains 13 residues. Germline CDR1 is SEHNR and CDR2 is FQNEAQ (reference sequence). The V gene lost 4 bases and the J gene lost 1 base, with 7 bases spanning the gap. The CDR3 here is CASSSGQNTEAFF. CDR3 in DNA: TGTGCCAGCAGCTCCGGACAGAACACTGAAGCTTTCTTT.

CDR3 nucleotides: TGTGCCAGCAGCCACCCTAGCGGCCAAGAGACCCAGTACTTC. This sequence encodes CASSHPSGQETQYF. This chain uses TRBV4-2 with TRBJ2-5; TRBD2 matches 7 bases. The length of the CDR3 is 14 residues. V dropped 3 bases and J dropped 1; count of bases not matched to a gene: 2. CDR1 is LGHNA and CDR2 is YNFKEQ in the germline V gene.

V gene TRBV29-1 combines with J gene TRBJ2-3, with 9 bases lining up with TRBD2. V was pared by 4 bases and J by 4 bases, with 6 bases of the junction left unmatched. The CDR3 runs 14 residues. Looked up from germline, CDR1 is SQVTM and CDR2 is ANQGSEA. DNA for the CDR3: TGCAGCGTTGGGGAGCGGGGGGTTTCAGATACGCAGTATTTT. Translated, it gives CSVGERGVSDTQYF.

V and J are TRBV27 and TRBJ1-2; no clear D gene. In germline, CDR1 is MNHEY, CDR2 SMNVEV (reference sequence). The CDR3 contains 16 residues. Trimming cost V 1 base and J 2 bases, with 14 bases left between them. The CDR3 region is CASSLYPNPANYGYTF. CDR3 coding DNA: TGTGCCAGCAGTTTATATCCTAACCCTGCCAACTATGGCTACACCTTC.